This T cell receptor (beta chain) was captured in a study of early T cells in non-severe SARS-CoV-2 infection. TCRdb fed the 5' RACE reads into MiXCR, producing one record per CDR3 protein. Counted here are approximately 89,000 distinct CDR3 sequences, about 14% occurring once; the ten biggest clones make up 3% to 3.5%. What was sequenced was whole blood. This sequence originates from an adult who was a healthcare worker with PCR-confirmed SARS-CoV-2 infection or an uninfected control (not recorded which).

The DNA of the CDR3 is TGTGCCAGCAGTCCCGACCCGGGACTCTCCCCTTCCACAGATACGCAGTATTTT. Translated, it gives CASSPDPGLSPSTDTQYF. The rearrangement links TRBV12-3 or TRBV12-4 to TRBJ2-3; tentative D call: TRBD2 (6 bases). The CDR3 is 18 amino acids. Trimming shortened V by 5 bases and J by 2 bases, and 23 bases separated the two germline ends.